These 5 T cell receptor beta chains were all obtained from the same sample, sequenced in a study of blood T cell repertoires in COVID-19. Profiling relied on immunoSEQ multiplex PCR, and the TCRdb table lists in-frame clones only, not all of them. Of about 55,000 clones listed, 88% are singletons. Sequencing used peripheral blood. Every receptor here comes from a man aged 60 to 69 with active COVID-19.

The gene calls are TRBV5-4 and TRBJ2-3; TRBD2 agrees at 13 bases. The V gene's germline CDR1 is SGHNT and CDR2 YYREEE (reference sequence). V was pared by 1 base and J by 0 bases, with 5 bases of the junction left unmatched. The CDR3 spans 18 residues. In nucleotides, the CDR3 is TGTGCCAGCAGCTTGCTGGGACTAGCGGGAACTAGCACAGATACGCAGTATTTT. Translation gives CASSLLGLAGTSTDTQYF.

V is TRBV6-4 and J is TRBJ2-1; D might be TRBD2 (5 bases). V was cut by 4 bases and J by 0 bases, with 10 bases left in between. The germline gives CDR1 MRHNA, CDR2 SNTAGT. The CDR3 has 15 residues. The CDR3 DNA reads TGTGCCAGCAGTGTGACGGGAAGCTCCTACAATGAGCAGTTCTTC. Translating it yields CASSVTGSSYNEQFF.

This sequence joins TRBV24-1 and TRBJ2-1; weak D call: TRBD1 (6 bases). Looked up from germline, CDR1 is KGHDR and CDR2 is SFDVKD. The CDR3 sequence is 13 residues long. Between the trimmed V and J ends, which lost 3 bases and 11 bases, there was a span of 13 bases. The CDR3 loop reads CATSDGSGTKQFF. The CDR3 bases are TGTGCCACCAGTGATGGCTCTGGGACAAAGCAGTTCTTC.

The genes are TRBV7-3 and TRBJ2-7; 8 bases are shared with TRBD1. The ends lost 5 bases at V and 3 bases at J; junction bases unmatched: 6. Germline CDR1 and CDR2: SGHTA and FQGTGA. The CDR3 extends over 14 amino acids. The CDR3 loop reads CASSMMDRDYEQYF. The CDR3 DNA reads TGTGCCAGCAGCATGATGGACAGGGACTACGAGCAGTACTTC. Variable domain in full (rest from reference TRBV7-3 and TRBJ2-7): GAGVSQTPSNKVTEKGKYVELRCDPISGHTALYWYRQSLGQGPEFLIYFQGTGAADDSGLPNDRFFAVRPEGSVSTLKIQRTERGDSAVYLCASSMMDRDYEQYFGPGTRLTVT.

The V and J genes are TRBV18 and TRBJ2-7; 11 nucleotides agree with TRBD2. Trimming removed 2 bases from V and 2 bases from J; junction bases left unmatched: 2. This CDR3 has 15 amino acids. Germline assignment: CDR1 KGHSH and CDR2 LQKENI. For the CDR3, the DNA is TGTGCCAGCTCACCAACTAGCGGGAGCCCCTACGAGCAGTACTTC. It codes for CASSPTSGSPYEQYF.